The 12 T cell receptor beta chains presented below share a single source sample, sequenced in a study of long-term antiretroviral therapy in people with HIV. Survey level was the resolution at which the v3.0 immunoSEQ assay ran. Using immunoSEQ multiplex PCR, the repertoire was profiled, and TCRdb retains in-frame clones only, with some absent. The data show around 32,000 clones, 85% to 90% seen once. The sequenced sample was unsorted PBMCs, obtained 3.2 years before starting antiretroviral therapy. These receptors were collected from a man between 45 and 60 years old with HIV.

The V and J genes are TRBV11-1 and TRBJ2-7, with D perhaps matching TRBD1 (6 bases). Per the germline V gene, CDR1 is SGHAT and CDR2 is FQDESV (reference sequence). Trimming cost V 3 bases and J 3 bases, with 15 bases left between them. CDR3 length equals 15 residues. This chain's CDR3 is CASSFMGAPHYEQYF. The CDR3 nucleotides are TGTGCCAGCAGCTTTATGGGGGCGCCTCACTACGAGCAGTACTTC.

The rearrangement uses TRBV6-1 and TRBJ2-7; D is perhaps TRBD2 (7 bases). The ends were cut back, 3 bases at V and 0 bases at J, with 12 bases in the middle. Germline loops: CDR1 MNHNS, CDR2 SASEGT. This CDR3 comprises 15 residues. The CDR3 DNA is TGTGCCAGCAGTGATAGGGGGGGCAGCTCCTACGAGCAGTACTTC. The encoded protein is CASSDRGGSSYEQYF.

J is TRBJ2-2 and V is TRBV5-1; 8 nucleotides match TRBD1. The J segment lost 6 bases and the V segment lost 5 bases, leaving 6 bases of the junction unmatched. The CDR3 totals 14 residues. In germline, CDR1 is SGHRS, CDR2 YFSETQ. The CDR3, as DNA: TGCGCCAGCAGAGGGCAGGGGGCGTCCGGGGAGCTGTTTTTT. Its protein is CASRGQGASGELFF.

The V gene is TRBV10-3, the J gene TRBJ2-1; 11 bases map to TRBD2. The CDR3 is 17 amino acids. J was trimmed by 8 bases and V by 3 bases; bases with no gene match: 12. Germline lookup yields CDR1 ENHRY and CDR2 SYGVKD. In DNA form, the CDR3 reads TGTGCCATCAGTGAAGGGGTAGCGGGAGGGGGACGGGATGAGCAGTTCTTC. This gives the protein CAISEGVAGGGRDEQFF.

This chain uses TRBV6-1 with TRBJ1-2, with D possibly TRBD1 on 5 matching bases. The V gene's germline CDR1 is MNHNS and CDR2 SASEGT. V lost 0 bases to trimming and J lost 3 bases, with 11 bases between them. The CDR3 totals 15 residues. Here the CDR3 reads CASSEALGADYGYTF. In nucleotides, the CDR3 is TGTGCCAGCAGTGAAGCCTTAGGGGCAGACTATGGCTACACCTTC.

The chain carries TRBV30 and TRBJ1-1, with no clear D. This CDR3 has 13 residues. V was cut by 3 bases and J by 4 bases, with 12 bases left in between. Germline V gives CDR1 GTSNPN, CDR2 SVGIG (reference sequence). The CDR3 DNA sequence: TGTGCCTGGAGCGCTTCCCAGGCCACTGAAGCTTTCTTT. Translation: CAWSASQATEAFF.

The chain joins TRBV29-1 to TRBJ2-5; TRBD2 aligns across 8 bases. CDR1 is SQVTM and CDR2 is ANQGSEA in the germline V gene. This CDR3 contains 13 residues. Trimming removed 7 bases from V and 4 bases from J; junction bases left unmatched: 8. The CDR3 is CSAEVGGGETQYF. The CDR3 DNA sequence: TGCAGCGCCGAGGTCGGGGGGGGAGAGACCCAGTACTTC.

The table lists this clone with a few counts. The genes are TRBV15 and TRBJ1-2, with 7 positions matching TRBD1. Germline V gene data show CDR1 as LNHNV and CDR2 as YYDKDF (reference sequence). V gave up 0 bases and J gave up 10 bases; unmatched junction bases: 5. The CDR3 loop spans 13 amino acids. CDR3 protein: CATSRDPGQHYTF. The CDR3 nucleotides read TGTGCCACCAGCAGAGATCCGGGACAGCACTACACCTTC.

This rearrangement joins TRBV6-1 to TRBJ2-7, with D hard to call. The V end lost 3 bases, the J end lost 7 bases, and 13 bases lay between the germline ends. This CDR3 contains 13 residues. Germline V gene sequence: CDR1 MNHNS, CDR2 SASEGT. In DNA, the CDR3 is TGTGCCAGCAGTGACGCTGACCGCTGGGAGCAGTACTTC. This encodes CASSDADRWEQYF.

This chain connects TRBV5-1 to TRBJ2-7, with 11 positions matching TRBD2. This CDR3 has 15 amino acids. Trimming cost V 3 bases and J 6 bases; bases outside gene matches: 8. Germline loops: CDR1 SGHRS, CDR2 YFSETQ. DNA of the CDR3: TGCGCCAGCAGCTCGACCGGACTAGCGGGCGCCGAGCAGTACTTC. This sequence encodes CASSSTGLAGAEQYF.

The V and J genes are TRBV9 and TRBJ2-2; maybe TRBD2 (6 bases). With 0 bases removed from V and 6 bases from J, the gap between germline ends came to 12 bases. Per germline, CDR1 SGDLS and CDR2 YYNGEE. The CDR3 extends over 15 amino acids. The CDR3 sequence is CASSVGGLSAGELFF. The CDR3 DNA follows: TGTGCCAGCAGCGTAGGGGGACTTAGCGCCGGGGAGCTGTTTTTT.

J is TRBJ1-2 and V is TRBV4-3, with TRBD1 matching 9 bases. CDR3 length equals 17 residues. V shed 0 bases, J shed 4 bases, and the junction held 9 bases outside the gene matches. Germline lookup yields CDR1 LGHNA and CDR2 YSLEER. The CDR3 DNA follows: TGCGCCAGCAGCCAAGAACCTACAGGGGGCCTGGGCTATGGCTACACCTTC. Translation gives CASSQEPTGGLGYGYTF.